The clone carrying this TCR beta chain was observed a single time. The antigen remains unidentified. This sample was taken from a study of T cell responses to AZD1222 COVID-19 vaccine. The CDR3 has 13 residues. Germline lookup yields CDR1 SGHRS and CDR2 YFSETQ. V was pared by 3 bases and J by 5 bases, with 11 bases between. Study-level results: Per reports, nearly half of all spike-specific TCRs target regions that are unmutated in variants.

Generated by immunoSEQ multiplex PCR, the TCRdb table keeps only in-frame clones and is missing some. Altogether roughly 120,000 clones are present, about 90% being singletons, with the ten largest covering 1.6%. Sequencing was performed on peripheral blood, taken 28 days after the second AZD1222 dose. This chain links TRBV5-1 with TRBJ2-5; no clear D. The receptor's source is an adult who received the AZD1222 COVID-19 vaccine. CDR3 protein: CASSSQGAETQYF. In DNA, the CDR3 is TGCGCCAGCAGCTCCCAAGGCGCGGAGACCCAGTACTTC.